These 7 T cell receptor beta chains came from one sample sequenced in a study of a mutant IDH1 vaccine in newly diagnosed glioma. Antigen specificity for these receptors is unknown. This table comes from immunoSEQ multiplex PCR, and its TCRdb copy is limited to in-frame clones, with some not included. This table holds around 25,000 clones, 60% to 75% found once. This sample's time point: week 11, during vaccination. Vaccine doses each comprised 300 ug of mutant IDH1 20-mer peptide, with topical imiquimod. Sequencing was performed on peripheral blood mononuclear cells (PBMCs), taken from a glioma patient whose treatment included an IDH1 peptide vaccine. All receptors come from a man aged 18 to 29 with glioma. Some clones in this sample may be carry-over from other donors' samples.

In this sample, this clone turned up once. The rearrangement joins TRBV7-8 to TRBJ1-1; the D gene is possibly TRBD1 (6 bases). This CDR3 comprises 14 residues. Germline values: CDR1 SGHVS, CDR2 FQNEAQ. Trimming removed 5 bases from V and 4 bases from J, with 14 bases in between. The CDR3 DNA reads as TGTGCCAGCAGCCCGGGGGCGGTGGGCACTGAAGCTTTCTTT. Encoded protein: CASSPGAVGTEAFF.

The rearrangement links TRBV6-5 to TRBJ2-5, with 11 nucleotides matching TRBD2. Germline V CDR1 and CDR2: MNHEY, SVGAGI. V shed 0 bases and J 5 bases; nucleotides not matched to a gene: 5. This CDR3 spans 16 amino acids. The CDR3 coding sequence is TGTGCCAGCAGTTACTCGTCTAGCGGGAGGCGCGAGACCCAGTACTTC. Protein product: CASSYSSSGRRETQYF.

J is TRBJ2-7 and V is TRBV7-2; tentatively, D is TRBD2 (6 bases). This CDR3 is built from 16 residues. The germline gives CDR1 SGHTA, CDR2 FQGNSA. V shed 4 bases and J shed 3 bases, with 19 bases lying between them. The CDR3 sequence: CASSSDPWTKNYEQYF. CDR3 DNA: TGTGCCAGCAGCTCCGACCCTTGGACTAAGAACTACGAGCAGTACTTC.

This clone was seen more than once but under ten times. The chain combines TRBV28 with TRBJ1-4, with 7 positions matching TRBD1. Germline CDR1 MDHEN, CDR2 SYDVKM. The CDR3 extends over 13 amino acids. V gave up 4 bases and J gave up 10 bases; unmatched junction bases: 6. DNA for the CDR3: TGTGCCAGCAGTTCTACAGGGGTCCTAAAACTGTTTTTT. It is translated as CASSSTGVLKLFF.

This chain connects TRBV6-1 to TRBJ1-2; the D is unclear. V was cut by 6 bases and J by 4 bases, with 9 bases left in between. CDR1 and CDR2 (germline): MNHNS, SASEGT. The CDR3 extends over 12 amino acids. CDR3 in DNA: TGTGCCAGCAGAGGGTTCCCCTATGGCTACACCTTC. Translation: CASRGFPYGYTF.

The chain combines TRBV4-3 with TRBJ2-7; TRBD2 might be the D (7 bases). This CDR3 region has 15 residues. V was shortened by 0 bases and J by 4 bases, with 13 bases between the two germline ends. From germline, CDR1 is LGHNA and CDR2 YSLEER. The CDR3 sequence is CASSQETGGVYEQYF. The CDR3 region has the DNA TGCGCCAGCAGCCAAGAGACGGGGGGCGTGTACGAGCAGTACTTC.

The chain combines TRBV5-1 with TRBJ1-5; 10 nucleotides align to TRBD1. Trimming at V came to 4 bases and at J to 4 bases, leaving 2 bases not matched to a gene. The CDR3 contains 14 residues. CDR1 and CDR2 from the germline V gene are SGHRS and YFSETQ. CDR3 bases: TGCGCCAGCAGCCCGGGACAGGGGAATCAGCCCCAGCATTTT. Translated, it gives CASSPGQGNQPQHF.